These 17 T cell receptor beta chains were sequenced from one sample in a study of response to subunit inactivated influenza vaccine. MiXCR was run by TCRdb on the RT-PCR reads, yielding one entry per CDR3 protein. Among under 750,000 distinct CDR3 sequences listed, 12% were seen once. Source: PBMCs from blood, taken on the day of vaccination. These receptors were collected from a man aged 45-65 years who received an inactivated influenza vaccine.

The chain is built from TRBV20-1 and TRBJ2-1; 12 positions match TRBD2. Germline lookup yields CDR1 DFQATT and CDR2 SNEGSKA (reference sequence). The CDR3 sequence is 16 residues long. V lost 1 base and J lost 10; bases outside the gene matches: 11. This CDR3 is CSARARGLAGLKEQFF. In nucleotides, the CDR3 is TGCAGTGCTAGAGCCCGGGGACTAGCGGGCCTCAAGGAGCAGTTCTTC.

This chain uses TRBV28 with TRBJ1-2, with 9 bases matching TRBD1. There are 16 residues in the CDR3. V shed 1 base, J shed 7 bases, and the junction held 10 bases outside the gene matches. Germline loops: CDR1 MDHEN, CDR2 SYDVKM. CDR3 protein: CASSLLGQGPSFGYTF. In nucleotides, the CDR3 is TGTGCCAGCAGTTTATTGGGACAGGGCCCCTCCTTTGGCTACACCTTC.

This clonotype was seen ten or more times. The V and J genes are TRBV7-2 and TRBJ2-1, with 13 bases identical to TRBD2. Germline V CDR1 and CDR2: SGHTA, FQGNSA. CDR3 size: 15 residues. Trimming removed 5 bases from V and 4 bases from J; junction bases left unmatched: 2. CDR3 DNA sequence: TGTGCCAGCAGCGAACTAGCGGGAGGGTACAATGAGCAGTTCTTC. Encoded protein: CASSELAGGYNEQFF. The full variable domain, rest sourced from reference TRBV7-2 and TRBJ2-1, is GAGVSQSPSNKVTEKGKDVELRCDPISGHTALYWYRQSLGQGLEFLIYFQGNSAPDKSGLPSDRFSAERTGGSVSTLTIQRTQQEDSAVYLCASSELAGGYNEQFFGPGTRLTVL.

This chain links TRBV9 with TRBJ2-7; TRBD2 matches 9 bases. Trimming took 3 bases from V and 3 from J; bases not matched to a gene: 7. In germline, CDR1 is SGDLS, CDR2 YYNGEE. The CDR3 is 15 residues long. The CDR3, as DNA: TGTGCCAGCAGCGAAGGGCTAGCGGGAAACTACGAGCAGTACTTC. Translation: CASSEGLAGNYEQYF. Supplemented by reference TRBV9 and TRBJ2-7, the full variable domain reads DSGVTQTPKHLITATGQRVTLRCSPRSGDLSVYWYQQSLDQGLQFLIQYYNGEERAKGNILERFSAQQFPDLHSELNLSSLELGDSALYFCASSEGLAGNYEQYFGPGTRLTVT.

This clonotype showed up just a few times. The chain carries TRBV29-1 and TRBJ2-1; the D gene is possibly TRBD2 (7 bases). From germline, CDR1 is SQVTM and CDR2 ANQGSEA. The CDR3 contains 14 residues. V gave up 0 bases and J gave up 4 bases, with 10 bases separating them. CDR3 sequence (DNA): TGCAGCGTTGAAGATAGGGGGGGATACAATGAGCAGTTCTTC. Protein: CSVEDRGGYNEQFF.

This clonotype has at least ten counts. The CDR3 spells CAISSRDNTGELFF. CDR3 bases: TGTGCCATCAGTTCCAGGGACAACACCGGGGAGCTGTTTTTT. The chain couples TRBV10-3 to TRBJ2-2; D possibly matches TRBD1 or TRBD2 (5 bases each). The germline CDR1 and CDR2 sequences are ENHRY and SYGVKD. V gave up 5 bases and J gave up 2 bases, with 9 bases separating them. The CDR3 has 14 amino acids.

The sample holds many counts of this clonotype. CDR3 sequence reads: CATSRDIGQGQNIQYF. CDR3 sequence (DNA): TGTGCCACCAGCAGAGACATAGGACAGGGGCAAAACATTCAGTACTTC. The chain uses TRBV15 and TRBJ2-4, with 9 positions matching TRBD1. This CDR3 comprises 16 residues. The V gene's germline CDR1 is LNHNV and CDR2 YYDKDF (reference sequence). V was clipped by 0 bases and J by 5 bases; unmatched bases: 5.

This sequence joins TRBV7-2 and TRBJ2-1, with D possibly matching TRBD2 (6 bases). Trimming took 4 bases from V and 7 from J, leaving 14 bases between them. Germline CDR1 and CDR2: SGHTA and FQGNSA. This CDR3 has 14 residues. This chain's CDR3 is CASSSPWGVNEQFF. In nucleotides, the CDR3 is TGTGCCAGCAGCTCCCCTTGGGGGGTGAATGAGCAGTTCTTC.

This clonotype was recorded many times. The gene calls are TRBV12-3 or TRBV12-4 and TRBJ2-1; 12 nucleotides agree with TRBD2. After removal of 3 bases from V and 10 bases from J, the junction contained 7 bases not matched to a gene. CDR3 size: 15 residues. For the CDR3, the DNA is TGTGCCAGCAGTTTCGCTAGCGGGAGGGCCGTGGAGCAGTTCTTC. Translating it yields CASSFASGRAVEQFF.

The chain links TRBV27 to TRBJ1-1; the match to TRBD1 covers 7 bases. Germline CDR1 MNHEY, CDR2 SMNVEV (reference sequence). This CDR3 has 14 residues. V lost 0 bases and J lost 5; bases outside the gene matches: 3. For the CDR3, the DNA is TGTGCCAGCAGTTTATCCAGGGGGGCGACTGAAGCTTTCTTT. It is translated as CASSLSRGATEAFF.

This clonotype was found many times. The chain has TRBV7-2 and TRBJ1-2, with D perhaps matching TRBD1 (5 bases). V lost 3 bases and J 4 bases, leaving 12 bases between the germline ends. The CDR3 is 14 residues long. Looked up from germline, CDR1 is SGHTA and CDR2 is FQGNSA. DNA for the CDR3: TGTGCCAGCAGCTTGGATGGGGGTCCCTATGGCTACACCTTC. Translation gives CASSLDGGPYGYTF.

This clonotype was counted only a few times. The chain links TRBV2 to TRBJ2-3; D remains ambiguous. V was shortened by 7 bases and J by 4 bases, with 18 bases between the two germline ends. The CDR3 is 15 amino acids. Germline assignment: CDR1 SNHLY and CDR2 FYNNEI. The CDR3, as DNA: TGTGCCAGCACCCGCGGAAGGGCAGGCCCAGATACGCAGTATTTT. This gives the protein CASTRGRAGPDTQYF.

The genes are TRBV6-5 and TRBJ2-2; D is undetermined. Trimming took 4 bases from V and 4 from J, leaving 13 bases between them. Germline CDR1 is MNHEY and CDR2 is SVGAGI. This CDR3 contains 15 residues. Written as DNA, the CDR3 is TGTGCCAGCAGTTCCCTCCGGCACCTCACCGGGGAGCTGTTTTTT. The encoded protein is CASSSLRHLTGELFF.

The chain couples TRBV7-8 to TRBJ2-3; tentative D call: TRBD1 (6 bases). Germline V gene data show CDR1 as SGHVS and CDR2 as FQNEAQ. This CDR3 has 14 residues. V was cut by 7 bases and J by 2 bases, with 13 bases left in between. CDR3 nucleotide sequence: TGTGCCAGCACCGAAGGACAGTTCACAGATACGCAGTATTTT. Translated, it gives CASTEGQFTDTQYF. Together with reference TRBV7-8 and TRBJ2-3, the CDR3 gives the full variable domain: GAGVSQSPRYKVAKRGQDVALRCDPISGHVSLFWYQQALGQGPEFLTYFQNEAQLDKSGLPSDRFFAERPEGSVSTLKIQRTQQEDSAVYLCASTEGQFTDTQYFGPGTRLTVL.

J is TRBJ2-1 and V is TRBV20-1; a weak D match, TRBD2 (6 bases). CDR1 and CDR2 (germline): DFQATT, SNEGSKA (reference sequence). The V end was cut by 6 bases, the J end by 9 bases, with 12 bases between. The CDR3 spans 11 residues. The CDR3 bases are TGCAGTGCGGAGGAGGGCCGTGAGCAGTTCTTC. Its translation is CSAEEGREQFF.

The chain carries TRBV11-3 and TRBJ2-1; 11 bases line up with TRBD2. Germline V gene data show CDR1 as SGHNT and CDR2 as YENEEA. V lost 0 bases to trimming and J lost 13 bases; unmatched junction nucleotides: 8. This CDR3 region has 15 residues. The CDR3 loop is CASSLESSGRTQQFF. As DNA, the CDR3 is TGTGCCAGCAGCTTAGAGTCTAGCGGGAGGACCCAACAGTTCTTC.

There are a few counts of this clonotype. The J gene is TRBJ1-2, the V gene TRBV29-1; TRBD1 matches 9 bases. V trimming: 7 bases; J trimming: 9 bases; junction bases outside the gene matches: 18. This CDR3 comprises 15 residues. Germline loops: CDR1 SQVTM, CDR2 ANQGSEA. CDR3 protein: CSAEVWDRDSRSYTF. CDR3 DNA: TGCAGCGCCGAGGTATGGGACAGGGATTCGAGGAGCTACACCTTC.